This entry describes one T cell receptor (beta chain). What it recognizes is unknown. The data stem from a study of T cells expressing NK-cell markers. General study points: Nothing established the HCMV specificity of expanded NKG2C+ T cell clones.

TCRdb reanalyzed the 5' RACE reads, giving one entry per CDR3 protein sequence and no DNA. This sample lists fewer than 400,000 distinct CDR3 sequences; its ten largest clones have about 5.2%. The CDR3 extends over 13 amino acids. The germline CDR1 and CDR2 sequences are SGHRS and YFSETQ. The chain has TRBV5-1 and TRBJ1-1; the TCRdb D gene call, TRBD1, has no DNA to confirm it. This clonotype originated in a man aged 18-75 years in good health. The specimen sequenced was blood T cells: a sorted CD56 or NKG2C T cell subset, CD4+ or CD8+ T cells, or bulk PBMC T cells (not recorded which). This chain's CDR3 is CASSLLGDTEAFF.